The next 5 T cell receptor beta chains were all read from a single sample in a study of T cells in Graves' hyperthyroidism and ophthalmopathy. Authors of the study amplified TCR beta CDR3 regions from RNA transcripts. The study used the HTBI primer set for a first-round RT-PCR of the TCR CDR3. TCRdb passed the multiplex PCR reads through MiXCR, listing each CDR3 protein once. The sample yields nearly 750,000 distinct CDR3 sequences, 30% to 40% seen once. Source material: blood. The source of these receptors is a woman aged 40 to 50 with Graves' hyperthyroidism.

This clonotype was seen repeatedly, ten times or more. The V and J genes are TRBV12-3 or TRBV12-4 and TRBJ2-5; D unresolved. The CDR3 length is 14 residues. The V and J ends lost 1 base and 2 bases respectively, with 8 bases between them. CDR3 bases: TGTGCCAGCAGTTTAGTCTGGCAGCAAGAGACCCAGTACTTC. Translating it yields CASSLVWQQETQYF.

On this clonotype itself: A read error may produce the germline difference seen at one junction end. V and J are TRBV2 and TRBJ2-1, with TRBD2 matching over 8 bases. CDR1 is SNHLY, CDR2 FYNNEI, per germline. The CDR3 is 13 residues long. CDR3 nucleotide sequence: TGTGCCAGCAGCGAAGCAGCGGGGGATGAGCAGTTCTTC. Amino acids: CASSEAAGDEQFF.

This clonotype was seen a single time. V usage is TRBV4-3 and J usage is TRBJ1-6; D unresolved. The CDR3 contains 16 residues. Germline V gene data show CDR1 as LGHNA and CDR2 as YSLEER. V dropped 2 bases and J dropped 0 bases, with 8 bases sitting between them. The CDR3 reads CASSQPCYSYNSPLHF. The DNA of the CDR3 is TGCGCCAGCAGCCAACCCTGCTACTCCTATAATTCACCCCTCCACTTT.

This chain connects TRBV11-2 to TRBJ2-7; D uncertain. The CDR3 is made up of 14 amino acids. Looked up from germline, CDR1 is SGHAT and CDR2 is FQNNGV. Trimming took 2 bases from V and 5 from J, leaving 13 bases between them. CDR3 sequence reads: CASSLLSGTHEQYF. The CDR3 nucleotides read TGTGCCAGCAGCTTATTATCTGGTACCCACGAGCAGTACTTC.

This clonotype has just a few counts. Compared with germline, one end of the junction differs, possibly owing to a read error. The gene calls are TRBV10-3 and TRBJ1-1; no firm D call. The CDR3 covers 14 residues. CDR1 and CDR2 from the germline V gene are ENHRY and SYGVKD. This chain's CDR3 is CASSTDEVNTEAFF. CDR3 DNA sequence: TGTGCCAGCAGTACGGACGAGGTGAACACTGAAGCTTTCTTT.